The 9 T cell receptor beta chains in this list originate from one sample, sequenced in a study of T cell repertoires in cytomegalovirus infection. Via MiXCR, TCRdb re-called the reads, giving one row per CDR3 protein. This table has approximately 280,000 distinct CDR3 sequences, 22% appearing once. These receptors' antigens are unknown. The specimen comprised cultured PBMCs, sampled from culture after CMV antigen stimulation. These receptors were taken from a human donor in good health (CMV status not recorded). Some clones in this sample may be carry-over from other donors' samples.

The chain's CDR3 is CASSVAGGPIETQYF. As DNA, the CDR3 is TGTGCCAGCAGCGTAGCCGGCGGCCCGATAGAGACCCAGTACTTC. The chain combines TRBV9 with TRBJ2-5; D uncertain. The V gene lost 0 bases and the J gene lost 4 bases, with 13 bases spanning the gap. This CDR3 is 15 amino acids long. Germline V CDR1 and CDR2: SGDLS, YYNGEE.

This clonotype was recorded at least ten times. The chain joins TRBV7-2 to TRBJ2-5; D gene unclear. V lost 6 bases to trimming and J lost 5 bases, with 16 bases between them. CDR1 is SGHTA and CDR2 is FQGNSA in the germline V gene. This CDR3 contains 14 residues. CDR3: CASSSFRFLETQYF. CDR3 nucleotide sequence: TGTGCCAGCAGTTCTTTTAGGTTCCTGGAGACCCAGTACTTC.

The chain links TRBV16 to TRBJ1-1; 7 bases are a match to TRBD1. J was trimmed by 3 bases and V by 2 bases; bases with no gene match: 6. Germline V gene lookup returns CDR1 KGHSY and CDR2 FQNENV. The CDR3 is 15 residues long. CDR3 bases: TGTGCCAGCAGCCAAAGGGACAGTGGTTACACTGAAGCTTTCTTT. Its protein is CASSQRDSGYTEAFF.

This clonotype was counted many times. The J gene is TRBJ2-5, the V gene TRBV7-2; D ambiguous. Germline CDR1 reads SGHTA; CDR2 reads FQGNSA. V was pared by 2 bases and J by 2 bases, with 6 bases between. The CDR3 runs 13 residues. CDR3 coding DNA: TGTGCCAGCAGCTTACAGGCTCAAGAGACCCAGTACTTC. Translating it yields CASSLQAQETQYF.

This clonotype was picked up a small number of times. This rearrangement joins TRBV7-8 to TRBJ1-1, with D tentatively TRBD1 (6 bases). CDR3 length: 14 residues. The ends were cut back, 4 bases at V and 1 base at J, with 10 bases in the middle. Germline V gene sequence: CDR1 SGHVS, CDR2 FQNEAQ. The CDR3 bases are TGTGCCAGCAGCTCTGGACAGCCGAACACTGAAGCTTTCTTT. It specifies CASSSGQPNTEAFF. Using reference TRBV7-8 and TRBJ1-1 for the parts outside the CDR3, the full variable domain is GAGVSQSPRYKVAKRGQDVALRCDPISGHVSLFWYQQALGQGPEFLTYFQNEAQLDKSGLPSDRFFAERPEGSVSTLKIQRTQQEDSAVYLCASSSGQPNTEAFFGQGTRLTVV.

This chain joins TRBV7-2 and TRBJ1-2, with a weak D call TRBD1 (5 bases). The V gene's germline CDR1 is SGHTA and CDR2 FQGNSA. The CDR3 has 15 amino acids. Trimming took off 1 base at V and 4 bases at J, with 13 bases between the two ends. Here the CDR3 DNA reads TGTGCCAGCAGCTTAGGAAACAGGTTGGGCTATGGCTACACCTTC. Protein product: CASSLGNRLGYGYTF.

This chain uses TRBV7-3 with TRBJ2-2; D is perhaps TRBD1 (6 bases). The CDR3 runs to 14 residues. Germline V lookup: CDR1 SGHTA, CDR2 FQGTGA. Trimming took off 5 bases at V and 4 bases at J, with 11 bases between the two ends. In DNA, the CDR3 is TGTGCCAGCAGCCGACAGGAGCCCACCGGGGAGCTGTTTTTT. Translation gives CASSRQEPTGELFF.

This clonotype has a handful of counts. The chain links TRBV14 to TRBJ2-1; 9 bases fit TRBD2. Trimming cost V 8 bases and J 5 bases; bases outside gene matches: 7. This CDR3 region has 14 residues. Germline loops: CDR1 SGHDN, CDR2 FVKESK. CDR3 protein: CASSTAGGHNEQFF. Written as DNA, the CDR3 is TGTGCCAGCTCGACCGCGGGAGGGCACAATGAGCAGTTCTTC.

The table lists this clonotype with many counts. The chain uses TRBV6-1 and TRBJ2-5, with D tentatively TRBD2 (6 bases). The CDR3 runs 14 residues. Trimming pared 5 bases from V and 0 bases from J, leaving 10 bases between. Germline CDR1 and CDR2: MNHNS and SASEGT. CDR3 sequence reads: CASSLVADQETQYF. The CDR3 DNA reads TGTGCCAGCAGTTTAGTAGCGGACCAAGAGACCCAGTACTTC.